One and the same sample provided the 25 T cell receptor beta chains below, sequenced in a study of blood T cell repertoires in COVID-19. The assay was immunoSEQ multiplex PCR, and TCRdb's table has in-frame clones only and misses some. The table includes around 120,000 clones, less than 75% detected once. Sequencing was carried out using peripheral blood. The receptors were sampled from a human donor with acute or convalescent COVID-19. The donor label of this sample is uncertain.

The CDR3 DNA is TGCGCCAGCAGTCAAACGACAGGGGGCACTGAAGCTTTCTTT. Protein: CASSQTTGGTEAFF. The chain combines TRBV23-1 with TRBJ1-1, with 9 bases fitting TRBD1. TRBV23-1 belongs to the ORF category, with a function that is uncertain. The CDR3 has 14 residues. The V gene end was trimmed by 2 bases and the J gene end by 4 bases; junction bases not matched to a gene: 2.

The chain's CDR3 is CASSLAYSYNSPLHF. As DNA, the CDR3 is TGTGCCAGCAGCTTAGCGTATTCCTATAATTCACCCCTCCACTTT. The chain couples TRBV13 to TRBJ1-6; D not resolved. The V end was cut by 1 base, the J end by 1 base, with 5 bases between. This CDR3 region has 15 residues. Germline CDR1 and CDR2: PRHDT and FYEKMQ (reference sequence).

The V call is TRBV2, the J call TRBJ2-2, with TRBD2 matching 11 bases. This CDR3 region has 16 residues. From germline, CDR1 is SNHLY and CDR2 FYNNEI. The ends lost 6 bases at V and 3 bases at J; junction bases unmatched: 6. The CDR3 protein is CASRGSGGGDTGELFF. CDR3 coding DNA: TGTGCCAGCAGGGGTAGCGGGGGGGGCGACACCGGGGAGCTGTTTTTT.

The rearrangement links TRBV7-6 to TRBJ2-5; 8 positions agree with TRBD1. Germline lookup yields CDR1 SGHVS and CDR2 FNYEAQ. Unmatched junction bases numbered 6, after V lost 5 bases and J lost 4 bases. The CDR3 consists of 14 residues. The CDR3 spells CASSRSRGRETQYF. The CDR3 DNA reads as TGTGCCAGCAGCCGGAGCAGGGGGCGAGAGACCCAGTACTTC.

This sequence joins TRBV5-1 and TRBJ1-1; TRBD1 might be the D (5 bases). The CDR3 runs to 14 residues. Per the germline V gene, CDR1 is SGHRS and CDR2 is YFSETQ. Trimming took 0 bases from V and 4 from J, leaving 10 bases between them. The CDR3 nucleotides are TGCGCCAGCAGCTTGGCCGCAGGGATCACTGAAGCTTTCTTT. It is translated as CASSLAAGITEAFF.

This rearrangement joins TRBV7-6 to TRBJ2-2, with TRBD1 matching 9 bases. Germline values: CDR1 SGHVS, CDR2 FNYEAQ. The V gene end was trimmed by 1 base and the J gene end by 1 base; junction bases not matched to a gene: 1. This CDR3 has 16 amino acids. The CDR3 sequence is CASSLGQGGNTGELFF. CDR3 nucleotides: TGTGCCAGCAGCTTAGGACAGGGGGGGAACACCGGGGAGCTGTTTTTT.

The gene calls are TRBV4-2 and TRBJ1-2, with no clear D. Trimming took off 8 bases at V and 3 bases at J, with 19 bases between the two ends. The CDR3 contains 15 residues. Per the germline V gene, CDR1 is LGHNA and CDR2 is YNFKEQ. CDR3 nucleotides: TGTGCCAGCGCCACCGGGCCCCGAGCGGACTATGGCTACACCTTC. This codes for CASATGPRADYGYTF.

This chain connects TRBV28 to TRBJ1-6, with TRBD1 identical over 7 bases. The CDR3 loop spans 14 amino acids. Per the germline V gene, CDR1 is MDHEN and CDR2 is SYDVKM. Trimming at V came to 3 bases and at J to 9 bases, leaving 5 bases not matched to a gene. CDR3 protein: CASSFWPGGSPLHF. The CDR3, as DNA: TGTGCCAGCAGTTTCTGGCCAGGGGGTTCACCCCTCCACTTT.

This chain uses TRBV4-2 with TRBJ2-7; TRBD1 agrees at 10 bases. The germline V gene has CDR1 LGHNA and CDR2 YNFKEQ. The length of the CDR3 is 13 residues. After removal of 5 bases from V and 3 bases from J, the junction contained 1 base not matched to a gene. CDR3: CASSRDRGYEQYF. CDR3 bases: TGTGCCAGCAGCAGGGACAGGGGCTACGAGCAGTACTTC.

The rearrangement links TRBV23-1 to TRBJ2-5; TRBD2 aligns across 7 bases. TRBV23-1 is an ORF; its function is uncertain. Germline trimming cut 2 bases from V and 3 bases from J; bases unmatched to any gene: 6. The CDR3 loop spans 15 amino acids. This CDR3 is CASSQIRGVEETQYF. For the CDR3, the DNA is TGCGCCAGCAGTCAAATTCGGGGGGTAGAAGAGACCCAGTACTTC.

The table lists this clone with a few counts. This rearrangement joins TRBV20-1 to TRBJ2-5, with 8 positions matching TRBD1. Losses at the gene ends were 6 bases for V and 5 bases for J; bases not matched to a gene: 2. Germline loops: CDR1 DFQATT, CDR2 SNEGSKA (reference sequence). This CDR3 has 11 amino acids. As DNA, the CDR3 is TGCAGTGCCTACAGGGGGGAGACCCAGTACTTC. It specifies CSAYRGETQYF.

This clone was picked up one time. This rearrangement joins TRBV5-1 to TRBJ1-6; D is perhaps TRBD1 (5 bases). CDR1 and CDR2 from the germline V gene are SGHRS and YFSETQ. The CDR3 spans 14 residues. V lost 2 bases and J 5 bases, leaving 8 bases between the germline ends. The CDR3 nucleotides are TGCGCCAGCAGCTTACGACAGCATAATTCACCCCTCCACTTT. It specifies CASSLRQHNSPLHF.

This clone was detected ten times or more. The CDR3 here is CASSLKLAGGFEQFF. The CDR3, as DNA: TGTGCCAGCAGCTTAAAACTAGCGGGGGGGTTTGAGCAGTTCTTC. V and J are TRBV7-2 and TRBJ2-1; 13 bases map to TRBD2. Germline loops: CDR1 SGHTA, CDR2 FQGNSA. With V trimmed by 2 bases and J by 9 bases, 4 bases remained unmatched. The length of the CDR3 is 15 residues. Together with reference TRBV7-2 and TRBJ2-1, the CDR3 gives the full variable domain: GAGVSQSPSNKVTEKGKDVELRCDPISGHTALYWYRQSLGQGLEFLIYFQGNSAPDKSGLPSDRFSAERTGGSVSTLTIQRTQQEDSAVYLCASSLKLAGGFEQFFGPGTRLTVL.

The genes are TRBV29-1 and TRBJ1-1, with 7 bases matching TRBD1. The CDR3 extends over 14 amino acids. Germline loops: CDR1 SQVTM, CDR2 ANQGSEA. V lost 6 bases to trimming and J lost 0 bases; unmatched junction nucleotides: 7. CDR3 amino acids: CSVRQGWVNTEAFF. The CDR3 coding sequence is TGCAGCGTCCGACAGGGTTGGGTGAACACTGAAGCTTTCTTT. Full variable domain (rest looked up from reference TRBV29-1 and TRBJ1-1): SAVISQKPSRDICQRGTSLTIQCQVDSQVTMMFWYRQQPGQSLTLIATANQGSEATYESGFVIDKFPISRPNLTFSTLTVSNMSPEDSSIYLCSVRQGWVNTEAFFGQGTRLTVV.

This clone was seen once. The rearrangement joins TRBV6-5 to TRBJ1-4, with D perhaps matching TRBD1 (6 bases). Trimming left V 11 bases short and J 6 bases short, with 16 bases between. This CDR3 has 13 residues. Germline V gives CDR1 MNHEY, CDR2 SVGAGI. CDR3 residues: CAATPNRDEKLFF. The DNA of the CDR3 is TGTGCCGCCACACCCAACAGGGATGAAAAACTGTTTTTT.

The CDR3 loop reads CASRPDRGYEQYF. The CDR3 coding sequence is TGCGCCAGCAGACCTGACAGGGGGTACGAGCAGTACTTC. This rearrangement joins TRBV5-1 to TRBJ2-7; TRBD1 agrees at 9 bases. The CDR3 has 13 amino acids. Germline-derived CDR1 and CDR2 are SGHRS and YFSETQ. After removal of 5 bases from V and 4 bases from J, the junction contained 4 bases not matched to a gene.

A few counts support this clone. The genes are TRBV18 and TRBJ2-5; no reliable D call. The V gene's germline CDR1 is KGHSH and CDR2 LQKENI. Trimming pared 0 bases from V and 2 bases from J, leaving 13 bases between. The CDR3 loop spans 16 amino acids. CDR3 region: CASSPPGAETQETQYF. The CDR3 nucleotides read TGTGCCAGCTCACCACCGGGTGCGGAAACTCAAGAGACCCAGTACTTC.

Worth noting for this clone: The limits of the CDR3 on the DNA are not certain, so only TCRdb's listed CDR3 is given. The CDR3 loop is CASSSSSYTIYF. The chain recombines TRBV12-3 or TRBV12-4 with TRBJ1-3. The CDR3 is 12 amino acids in total, end residues counted.

V and J are TRBV19 and TRBJ1-6, with a possible D match to TRBD1 (6 bases). Germline values: CDR1 LNHDA, CDR2 SQIVND (reference sequence). Trimming took off 3 bases at V and 8 bases at J, with 14 bases between the two ends. The CDR3 contains 15 residues. The CDR3 region has the DNA TGTGCCAGTAGTATTTACTTCAGGGGAGATTCACCCCTCCACTTT. This sequence encodes CASSIYFRGDSPLHF.

The rearrangement uses TRBV28 and TRBJ2-7; 11 bases map to TRBD1. There are 16 residues in the CDR3. The germline CDR1 and CDR2 sequences are MDHEN and SYDVKM. J gave up 3 bases and V 6 bases, and 10 bases lay outside the gene matches. The CDR3 here is CASRGNRGTGGYEQYF. The DNA for the CDR3 is TGTGCCAGCAGAGGTAACCGGGGGACAGGGGGCTACGAGCAGTACTTC.

The V call is TRBV13, the J call TRBJ1-1; D gene unclear. Looked up from germline, CDR1 is PRHDT and CDR2 is FYEKMQ (reference sequence). The CDR3 has 12 amino acids. Trimming left V 5 bases short and J 4 bases short, with 8 bases between. The CDR3 here is CASSLYGTEAFF. CDR3 nucleotide sequence: TGTGCCAGCAGCCTATACGGCACTGAAGCTTTCTTT.

The chain employs TRBV4-1 and TRBJ2-7, with a weak D call TRBD1 (6 bases). Germline lookup yields CDR1 MGHRA and CDR2 YSYEKL. The CDR3 totals 15 residues. Trimming left V 0 bases short and J 4 bases short, with 13 bases between. CDR3 amino acids: CASSQDSTGIYEQYV. The CDR3 DNA is TGCGCCAGCAGCCAAGATTCTACAGGGATTTACGAGCAGTACGTC.

This rearrangement joins TRBV12-3 or TRBV12-4 to TRBJ2-2; D gene uncertain. The CDR3 is 12 amino acids. V shed 6 bases and J shed 6 bases, with 8 bases lying between them. CDR3 DNA: TGTGCCAGCAGACTAACATCCGGGGAGCTGTTTTTT. Translation: CASRLTSGELFF.

This chain joins TRBV7-9 and TRBJ2-5, with TRBD1 matching 8 bases. This CDR3 region has 16 residues. V dropped 1 base and J dropped 4; count of bases not matched to a gene: 8. In germline, CDR1 is SEHNR, CDR2 FQNEAQ (reference sequence). The CDR3 spells CASSLGAARGRETQYF. CDR3 nucleotide sequence: TGTGCCAGCAGCTTAGGAGCAGCCAGGGGGCGAGAGACCCAGTACTTC.

This chain links TRBV5-1 with TRBJ1-2; TRBD1 agrees at 10 bases. V was clipped by 4 bases and J by 5 bases; unmatched bases: 5. Germline CDR1 and CDR2: SGHRS and YFSETQ. The CDR3 has 14 residues. The CDR3 protein is CASSGTGAGYGYTF. CDR3 DNA sequence: TGCGCCAGCAGCGGGACAGGGGCGGGGTATGGCTACACCTTC.